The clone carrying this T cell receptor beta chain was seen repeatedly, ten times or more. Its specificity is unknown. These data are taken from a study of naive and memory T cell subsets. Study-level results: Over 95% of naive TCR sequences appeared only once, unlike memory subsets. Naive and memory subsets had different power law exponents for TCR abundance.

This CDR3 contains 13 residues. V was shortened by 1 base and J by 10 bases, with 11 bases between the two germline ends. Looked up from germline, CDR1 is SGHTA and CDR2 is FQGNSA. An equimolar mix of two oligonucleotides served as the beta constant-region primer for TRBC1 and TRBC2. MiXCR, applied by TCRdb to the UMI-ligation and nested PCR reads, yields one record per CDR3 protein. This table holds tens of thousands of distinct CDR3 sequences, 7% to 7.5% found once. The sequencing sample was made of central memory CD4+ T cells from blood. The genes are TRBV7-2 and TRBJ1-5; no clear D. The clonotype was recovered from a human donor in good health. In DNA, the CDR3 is TGTGCCAGCAGCTTAGGGGGAGTGGAACCCCAGCATTTT. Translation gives CASSLGGVEPQHF.